This T cell receptor beta chain stems from a study of T cells in Graves' hyperthyroidism and ophthalmopathy. Study information: Peripheral blood was acquired at first diagnosis, ahead of any therapy whatsoever. The study, taken as a whole, reports: Most expanded thyroid clonotypes above 0.001 also appeared in blood.

Regions amplified from RNA transcripts were the TCR beta CDR3 regions. TCR CDR3 regions were first amplified by RT-PCR with HTBI primers. MiXCR, run by TCRdb on the multiplex PCR reads, gives a single entry per CDR3 protein. The sample has 400,000 to 550,000 distinct CDR3 sequences, about 24% seen once. A Clinical Activity Score of at least 3, a NOSPECS grade of at least 4 and a duration under 3 months were recorded in the ophthalmopathy patients. The PBMCs were taken from over 9.5 ml of fresh peripheral blood. CDR1 is SGHTA, CDR2 FQGNSA, per germline. The CDR3 contains 14 residues. The V end lost 5 bases, the J end lost 5 bases, and 15 bases lay between the germline ends. There are a few counts of this clonotype. Its antigen is not identified.

The sequence derives from a woman under 40 with Graves' ophthalmopathy. What was sequenced was blood. This chain uses TRBV7-2 with TRBJ2-5, with D possibly TRBD1 on 6 matching bases. CDR3 DNA sequence: TGTGCCAGCAGCCTTGGGGGCCCTTGGGAGACCCAGTACTTC. Amino acids: CASSLGGPWETQYF.